Reported below is one T cell receptor beta chain. The antigen it recognizes is unknown. No clone much larger than this one lies a single base away; base qualities are absent. Cut back by 6 bases and 1 base, the V and J ends lie 13 bases apart. From cysteine to phenylalanine, the CDR3 is 14 amino acids long. The retained sequence is limited to the CDR3, 42 bases, with the frame set at the first base. CDR1 and CDR2 are drawn from the germline V gene (reference sequence): SGHNT, YYREEE. This sample is drawn from a study of cytomegalovirus exposure and HLA in healthy donors (dated by TCRdb to the late 2010s). Describing the broader study: An earlier analysis of 587 of the donors reported approximately 260 Gb of sequence data and about 120 million unique TCR beta sequences obtained from around 190 million T cells. Roughly 310 gigabases of sequencing data and some 85 million unique TCR sequences were included in an early release covering about 600 HLA-typed donors. Of the 300 to 450 genotyped donors, 65% to 90% fell in the genetic ancestry cluster associated with self-reported Caucasian donors. The aim of the study was to test whether cataloging public T cell receptors could identify signatures of past pathogen exposure. The study profiled the T cell repertoires of around 700 subjects by immunosequencing and related them to cytomegalovirus serostatus. In addition to the first cohort of 650 to 800 subjects, a separate validation cohort of 120 different subjects was used. The study combined high-throughput TCR immunosequencing, statistical association of individual TCRs with disease status, and machine learning to predict cytomegalovirus infection status. A later analysis re-analyzed previously published TCR beta repertoires from approximately 670 donors and added high-resolution HLA genotyping to study TCR occurrence patterns. The later analysis used no new phenotypic data to find candidate immune exposures, relying instead on TCR beta sequences and their occurrence across donors. An earlier analysis of approximately 630 of the donors applied high-throughput TCR beta sequencing to assess whether each TCR beta V gene segment acted as functional or pseudogenic. Donor age, sex, ethnicity and CMV serostatus were collected together with the repertoire data. In a later genetic analysis, genome-wide SNP genotypes for about 55% of the roughly 700 donors were used, and that subset was treated as a discovery cohort. All discovery cohort repertoires had been generated using a single sequencing platform. Both class I and class II loci were covered by HLA typing, at four-digit resolution. Typing coverage varied by locus: about 620-630 donors for A, B, C, DRB1 and DQB1; 500 to 550 for DQA1; more than 600 for DPA1; approximately 450 for DPB1. Because of strong linkage in the cohort, four to six DR-DQ haplotypes were treated as single units for association and clustering. Across roughly 420 genotyped donors of the cohort, an average of about 200,000 unique TCR beta nucleotide sequences per donor were sequenced, and approximately 19% of those sequences were non-productive. Beyond this particular receptor, the publication reports: The study gave a list of 150 to 200 TCR beta chains associated with cytomegalovirus. In a later analysis, HLA-associated TCR beta chains were found to be more clonally expanded and to have lower generation probabilities than equally common non-associated chains. When HLA alleles, especially DR and DQ, strongly co-occurred, attributing TCR associations to individual alleles was difficult. In both the original and validation cohorts, the classifier was reported to diagnose cytomegalovirus status with high specificity and sensitivity. According to a later analysis, TCR association rates differed among HLA loci, with DRB1 alleles showing the most associated TCRs and HLA-C alleles showing the fewest. Because HLA typing was missing for some donors at each locus, association tests included only the typed subset. In vitro tests confirmed that a few of the cytomegalovirus-associated TCR beta chains recognize cytomegalovirus antigens. In a later analysis, several top co-occurrence clusters were reported to appear linked to parvovirus B19, influenza, CMV and Epstein-Barr virus. An association between a missense DCLRE1C variant and V-gene and J-gene trimming of TCR beta chains was found in a later genetic analysis and replicated in an independent cohort. In this cohort, only TCR beta chains were sequenced, and detectable features were limited by the absence of alpha or paired-chain data. Some IMGT-functional V segments, including TRBV6-2 and TRBV6-3, could not be told apart with the 87-base-pair reads, so those segments were excluded. Fewer than 20 rarely observed V segments, including chromosome 9 orphons, were excluded from the earlier analysis of about 500 of the donors because counts were too low. A later analysis found that most CMV-associated TCR beta chains appeared HLA-restricted, with HLA associations seemingly driven largely by CMV exposure. According to a later genetic analysis, donors in an Asian-associated ancestry cluster had fewer N-insertions in productive TCRs than the roughly 700-donor mean. A cluster of highly shared sequence variants was judged likely to be a technical artifact of the sequencing pipeline. A later analysis associated 16,951 TCR beta sequences with specific HLA alleles at a false discovery rate of 0.05. An earlier analysis of around 500 of the donors showed that most TCR beta V segments appeared in productive rearrangements either about 90% or about 30% of the time, which broadly matched IMGT annotations. A further reported finding was that TCR beta sequences accurately predicted the HLA-A and HLA-B alleles for most subjects in the first cohort. Across donors, most TCR sequences were observed very rarely, whereas some public TCRs were present in many individuals. The only immune exposure information available for the cohort was CMV serostatus. The authors suggested that the approach could potentially be extended to other disease states and immunological phenotypes. Presence/absence analyses assumed roughly uniform sequencing depth across donors, an assumption that may not hold. Linkage disequilibrium might explain the correlated functional status among segregating V segments, but an unknown experimental factor could not be ruled out.

The cohort was made up of about 670 healthy bone marrow donors. At the time of sampling, all cohort members were nominally healthy, though unrecorded immune exposures were likely present. The donor was CMV seronegative and was included in the group of over 300 seronegative cohort members. A peripheral blood sample was collected from each donor, and TCR beta sequencing was performed on peripheral blood mononuclear cells. Genomic DNA extraction from the blood cell samples was performed with the Qiagen DNeasy Blood Extraction Kit. Library preparation employed the immunoSEQ multiplex PCR assay. The multiplex PCR relied on a mix of 60 forward primers for TCR Vbeta segments and 13 reverse primers for TCR Jbeta segments. Amplification of the CDR3 region of rearranged TCR beta genes was performed with a multiplex PCR assay on genomic DNA. On the Illumina HiSeq System, the amplified TCR beta libraries were sequenced as 87-base-pair reads. Per the authors' processing: Across the 640 or so repertoires, a later analysis counted 60 million to 90 million unique TCR beta chains, some 11 million of which were shared by at least two donors. To remove PCR and sequencing errors, raw reads were error-corrected and collapsed into unique sequences using a nearest-neighbor algorithm that merged closely related sequences. CDR3 sequences were aligned to IMGT reference sequences to assign V, D and J gene segments. For a sequence to be retained, a match of at least six nucleotides was required to both a V gene segment and a J gene segment. Rearrangements were classified as productive when the CDR3 lacked stop codons and remained in frame with V and J, and all other rearrangements were classified as non-productive. Following IMGT convention, CDR3 was defined as the stretch from the second conserved V-encoded cysteine up to the conserved J-encoded phenylalanine. Sequences without an unambiguous match to a single V gene segment were excluded from the earlier analysis of approximately 600 of the donors. In an earlier analysis of about 590 of the donors, a V segment was called functional when productive rearrangements were above 56.7%, and segregating when the standard deviation between donors exceeded 5%. To diagnose cytomegalovirus status from the catalog of TCR beta chain sequences, a statistical classification framework was built. In a later analysis, TCR nucleotide sequences were compared against IMGT/GENE-DB human TR gene sequences so that V and J genes could be assigned. A later analysis assigned CDR3 sequences and most-parsimonious VDJ recombination scenarios with the TCRdist pipeline. In a later analysis, each TCR beta chain was defined by its CDR3 amino acid sequence together with its V-gene family, and reads lacking a unique V-gene family were excluded. To address suspected cross-contamination and a sequencing artifact, a later analysis removed roughly 580 highly shared, low-generation-probability nucleotide sequences. In a later analysis, a clonal expansion index was calculated for each public chain from normalized within-repertoire ranks of inferred template counts. In a later analysis, generation probabilities were computed with a VDJ recombination model fitted to out-of-frame rearrangements, and the resulting probabilities were checked against IGoR. A later analysis scored TCR-TCR, TCR-HLA and TCR-CMV co-occurrence with hypergeometric tests, applying a repertoire-size bias correction to TCR pairs. A later analysis estimated false discovery rates by permuting HLA or CMV assignments 20 times. In a later analysis, co-occurring TCRs were grouped using DBSCAN, with TCRdist sequence similarity added in when clustering inside HLA-allele-positive subsets. Repertoires with fewer than 30,000 or more than 120,000 public chains were left out of co-occurrence clustering, as were a handful of repertoires with anomalous nucleotide sharing. Entries here come from immuneACCESS through TCRdb and include only in-frame sequences with V and J called. Some clones fail to appear in such tables; in the studies checked, an unresolved V gene covers under half of the shortfall, and the cause of the remainder is unknown. V and J calls and clone size are those listed in that table; D and trimming were worked out from the DNA. Counted in this sample were some 110,000 clones; around 79% of them appeared once. Clones ranked in the top ten supply roughly 3.9% of the sample.

The receptor's source is a man between 60 and 75 years old in good health and CMV-seronegative. Rearrangement joined TRBV5-4 to TRBJ1-2, with TRBD1 perhaps the D gene, on 6 matching bases. What was sequenced was PBMCs. In nucleotides, the sequence is TGTGCCAGCACCTTAGGACAGTTTAACTATGGCTACACCTTC. The resulting protein is CASTLGQFNYGYTF.